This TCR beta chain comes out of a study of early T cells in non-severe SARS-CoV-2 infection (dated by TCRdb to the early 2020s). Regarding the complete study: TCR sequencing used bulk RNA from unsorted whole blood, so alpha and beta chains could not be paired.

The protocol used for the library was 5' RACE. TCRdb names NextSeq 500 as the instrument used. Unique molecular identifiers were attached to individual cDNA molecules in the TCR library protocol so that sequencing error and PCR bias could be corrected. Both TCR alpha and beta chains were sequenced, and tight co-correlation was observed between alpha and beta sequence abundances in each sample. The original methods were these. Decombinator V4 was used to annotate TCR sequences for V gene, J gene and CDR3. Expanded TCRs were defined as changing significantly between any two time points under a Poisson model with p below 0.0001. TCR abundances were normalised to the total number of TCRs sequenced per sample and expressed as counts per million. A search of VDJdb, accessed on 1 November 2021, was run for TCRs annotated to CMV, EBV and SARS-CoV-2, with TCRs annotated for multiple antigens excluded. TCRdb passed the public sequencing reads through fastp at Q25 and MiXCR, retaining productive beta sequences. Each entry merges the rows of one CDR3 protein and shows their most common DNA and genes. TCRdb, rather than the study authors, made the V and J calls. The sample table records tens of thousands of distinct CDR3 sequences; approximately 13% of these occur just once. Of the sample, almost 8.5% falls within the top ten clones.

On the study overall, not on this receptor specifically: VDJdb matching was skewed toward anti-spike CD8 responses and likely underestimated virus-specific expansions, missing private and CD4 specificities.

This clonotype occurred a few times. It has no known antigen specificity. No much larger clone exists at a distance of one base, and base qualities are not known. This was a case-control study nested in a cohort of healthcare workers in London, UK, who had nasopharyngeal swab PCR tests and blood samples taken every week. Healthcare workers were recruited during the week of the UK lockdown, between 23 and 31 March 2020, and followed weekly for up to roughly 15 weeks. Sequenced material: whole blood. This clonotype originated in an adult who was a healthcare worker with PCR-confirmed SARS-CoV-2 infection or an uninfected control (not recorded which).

The CDR3 protein: CASRDKNSNQPQHF. In nucleotide form, the sequence is TGTGCCAGTAGAGATAAGAATAGCAATCAGCCCCAGCATTTT. In this chain, TRBV19 is recombined with TRBJ1-5, with the D gene too uncertain to name. V and J lose 6 bases and 0 bases, and a span of 9 bases separates them. Based on the germline V gene (reference sequence), the CDR1 and CDR2 sequences are LNHDA and SQIVND. From the cysteine up to the phenylalanine, the CDR3 has a length of 14 residues. Just the 42-base CDR3 DNA is kept, in frame starting at base 1.